The 2 T cell receptor beta chains reported below all come from one sample, sequenced in a study of T cell repertoires in cytomegalovirus infection. Which antigens these TCRs recognize remains unknown. TCRdb used MiXCR to reprocess the reads, holding one entry per CDR3 protein. The sample carries under 500,000 distinct CDR3 sequences, 40% to 50% recorded once. The starting material was cultured PBMCs, obtained from culture after CMV antigen stimulation. The receptors originated from a human donor in good health (CMV status not recorded). Some clones in this sample may be carry-over from other donors' samples.

DNA for the CDR3: TGTGCCAGCAGCACCGGGACAGGGAATCACGAGCAGTACTTC. It encodes CASSTGTGNHEQYF. The rearrangement links TRBV7-2 to TRBJ2-7, with 9 bases identical to TRBD1. J gave up 5 bases and V 5 bases, and 7 bases lay outside the gene matches. CDR1 is SGHTA, CDR2 FQGNSA, per germline. This CDR3 contains 14 residues.

This sequence joins TRBV20-1 and TRBJ2-2; D is perhaps TRBD1 (7 bases). Germline lookup yields CDR1 DFQATT and CDR2 SNEGSKA (reference sequence). The CDR3 length is 14 residues. The ends were cut back, 6 bases at V and 8 bases at J, with 19 bases in the middle. The DNA of the CDR3 is TGCAGTGCAGGCTTGGAGGGGGCGAGTGGGGAGCTGTTTTTT. Its protein product is CSAGLEGASGELFF.